Listed below are T cell receptor beta chains from one sample, sequenced in a study of patients and donors after allogeneic stem cell transplantation. TCRdb passed the RT-PCR reads through MiXCR, listing each CDR3 protein once. The profile covers about 110,000 distinct CDR3 sequences, with approximately 40% appearing a single time and around 25% taken by the ten largest. Specimen: blood, either unsorted or a sorted T cell fraction (not recorded which). The receptors were gathered from a human donor who was either an allogeneic HSCT recipient or a stem cell or donor lymphocyte infusion donor (not recorded which). It is not recorded whose cells these are; they may come from a transplant donor. Each CDR3 is given with its conserved first and last residue. A D gene is named only where the DNA matches it firmly. Expanded clones get a size class; other rows say once, few or many, or leave the size out.

d_gene	j_gene	v_gene	len	abundance	CDR3aa	CDR3nt
NA	TRBJ2-7	TRBV10-3	19	NA	CAISSGLGPSGQTKYEQYF	TGTGCCATCAGTTCAGGGTTGGGGCCTAGCGGACAGACTAAGTACGAGCAGTACTTC
TRBD2	TRBJ2-5	TRBV27	14	few	CASNLGTSRETQYF	TGTGCCAGCAACCTCGGGACTAGTCGGGAGACCCAGTACTTC
TRBD1	TRBJ2-1	TRBV5-1	15	NA	CASSLSGGTDNEQFF	TGCGCCAGCAGCTTGTCAGGGGGCACTGACAATGAGCAGTTCTTC
NA	TRBJ2-2	TRBV7-3	15	NA	CASSLMGRATGELFF	TGTGCCAGCAGCTTAATGGGCAGAGCCACCGGGGAGCTGTTTTTT
NA	TRBJ1-2	TRBV7-8	13	NA	CASSLGPLYGYTF	TGTGCCAGCAGCTTAGGACCGCTCTATGGCTACACCTTC
NA	TRBJ1-6	TRBV12-3/TRBV12-4	12	NA	CASSFQESPLHF	TGTGCCAGCAGTTTCCAGGAGTCACCCCTCCACTTT
TRBD2	TRBJ2-3	TRBV20-1	19	NA	CSAVNPLAQLLKRTDTQYF	TGCAGTGCTGTTAACCCACTAGCGCAACTCTTAAAACGCACAGATACGCAGTATTTT
NA	TRBJ1-5	TRBV11-2	13	few	CASSVGPNQPQHF	TGTGCCAGCAGCGTCGGGCCCAATCAGCCCCAGCATTTT
NA	TRBJ2-3	TRBV20-1	15	NA	CSARAHSPSTDTQYF	TGCAGTGCTAGGGCTCACTCCCCTAGCACAGATACGCAGTATTTT
NA	TRBJ1-5	TRBV11-2	13	few	CASSISWDQPQHF	TGTGCCAGCAGCATATCCTGGGATCAGCCCCAGCATTTT
NA	TRBJ2-1	TRBV5-5	13	NA	CASSHTGPNEQFF	TGTGCCAGCAGCCATACTGGTCCCAATGAGCAGTTCTTC
TRBD1	TRBJ1-1	TRBV5-1	15	NA	CASTATGGLNTEAFF	TGCGCCAGCACCGCGACAGGGGGTTTGAACACTGAAGCTTTCTTT
NA	TRBJ2-7	TRBV5-1	16	NA	CASSKLEIRERNEQYF	TGCGCCAGCAGCAAGCTTGAAATTCGCGAACGTAACGAGCAGTACTTC
NA	TRBJ1-1	TRBV12-3/TRBV12-4	13	few	CASSLRRFTEAFF	TGTGCCAGCAGTTTGAGGCGGTTCACTGAAGCTTTCTTT
NA	TRBJ2-1	TRBV2	12	NA	CASSESGSEQFF	TGTGCCAGCAGTGAATCTGGCAGCGAGCAGTTCTTC
NA	TRBJ2-7	TRBV20-1	10	NA	CSALSYEQYF	TGCAGTGCTCTCTCCTACGAGCAGTACTTC
TRBD1	TRBJ2-1	TRBV5-6	16	NA	CASSYRGSFQYNEQFF	TGTGCCAGCAGCTACAGGGGTAGCTTCCAATACAATGAGCAGTTCTTC
NA	TRBJ2-7	TRBV30	12	once	CAWSPVGYEQYF	TGTGCCTGGAGCCCAGTAGGTTACGAGCAGTACTTC
NA	TRBJ1-1	TRBV7-9	17	NA	CASSLARGAGVNTEAFF	TGTGCCAGCAGCTTAGCAAGGGGGGCAGGGGTTAACACTGAAGCTTTCTTT
NA	TRBJ1-5	TRBV20-1	14	few	CSARGRMSNQPQHF	TGCAGTGCTAGAGGGCGTATGAGCAATCAGCCCCAGCATTTT
NA	TRBJ2-7	TRBV15	12	NA	CATKGGNDEQYF	TGTGCCACCAAAGGGGGTAACGACGAGCAGTACTTC
NA	TRBJ2-1	TRBV5-1	13	once	CASRDTFYNEQFF	TGCGCCAGCAGGGACACCTTCTACAATGAGCAGTTCTTC
TRBD1	TRBJ1-2	TRBV12-3/TRBV12-4	15	few	CASSTRQGSTNGYTF	TGTGCCAGCAGTACCCGACAGGGTAGTACTAACGGCTACACCTTC
NA	TRBJ1-2	TRBV6-2/TRBV6-3	11	NA	CASLRDGGYTF	TGTGCCAGCCTCAGGGACGGAGGCTACACCTTC
NA	TRBJ1-4	TRBV15	16	NA	CATSESWGTRNEKLFF	TGTGCCACCAGCGAGAGCTGGGGGACAAGAAATGAAAAACTGTTTTTT
TRBD2	TRBJ2-3	TRBV20-1	16	NA	CSAKRGLAVSTDTQYF	TGCAGTGCAAAACGCGGACTAGCGGTGAGCACAGATACGCAGTATTTT
TRBD1	TRBJ1-6	TRBV27	15	many	CASSLSDRGNSPLHF	TGTGCCAGCAGTTTATCCGACAGGGGTAATTCACCCCTCCACTTT
TRBD2	TRBJ2-1	TRBV6-5	16	NA	CASSKGLAGSYNEQFF	TGTGCCAGCAGCAAGGGACTAGCGGGATCCTACAATGAGCAGTTCTTC
NA	TRBJ2-3	TRBV5-1	14	few	CASSFPGAIDTQYF	TGCGCCAGCAGCTTCCCGGGAGCAATTGATACGCAGTATTTT
TRBD1	TRBJ1-2	TRBV6-5	13	many	CASSGGVDYGYTF	TGTGCCAGCTCAGGGGGCGTCGACTATGGCTACACCTTC
NA	TRBJ2-5	TRBV18	14	once	CASSRDKSQETQYF	TGTGCCAGCTCACGGGACAAATCCCAAGAGACCCAGTACTTC
NA	TRBJ2-1	TRBV3-1	20	NA	CASSQGPHRWVFSSYNEQFF	TGTGCCAGCAGCCAAGGTCCTCACAGATGGGTTTTTAGCTCCTACAATGAGCAGTTCTTC
NA	TRBJ2-2	TRBV24-1	14	once	CATRQSSFTGELFF	TGTGCCACCAGGCAGTCCTCTTTCACCGGGGAGCTGTTTTTT
NA	TRBJ2-7	TRBV28	14	few	CASSLPGRDGEQYF	TGTGCCAGCAGCCTTCCGGGACGAGATGGCGAGCAGTACTTC
NA	TRBJ2-2	TRBV29-1	14	NA	CSVEIREYTGELFF	TGCAGCGTTGAAATACGGGAGTACACCGGGGAGCTGTTTTTT
TRBD1	TRBJ1-2	TRBV6-5	13	NA	CASRWDRGDGYTF	TGTGCCAGCAGGTGGGACAGGGGAGATGGCTACACCTTC
TRBD1	TRBJ2-7	TRBV6-1	14	few	CASSEVGTAYEQYF	TGTGCCAGCAGTGAAGTGGGGACAGCCTACGAGCAGTACTTC